A selection of T cell receptor beta chains follows, all from one sample in a study of blood T cells in healthy people across ages. TCRdb used MiXCR to reprocess the 5' RACE reads, holding one entry per CDR3 protein. The repertoire holds over 600,000 distinct CDR3 sequences, with about 42% as singletons. The sequenced material came from blood. These receptors were obtained from a man older than 75 in good health. Each CDR3 is given with its conserved first and last residue. The D gene is left open where the match is weak. Part of the rows lack a size; the others show once, few, many or a class for expanded clones.

d_call cdr3_length j_call clone_size v_call cdr3_nt cdr3_aa
NA 12 TRBJ1-2 NA TRBV5-8 TGTGCCAGCAGCGCGGGACTTGACGGCTACACCTTC CASSAGLDGYTF
NA 11 TRBJ2-5 NA TRBV12-5 TGTGCTAGTGGTATCGGAGAGACCCAGTACTTC CASGIGETQYF
NA 13 TRBJ2-7 once TRBV7-2 TGTGTCAGCAGCTTAGAGGGCTCCTACGAGCAGTACTTC CVSSLEGSYEQYF
NA 12 TRBJ1-2 NA TRBV6-5 TGTGCCAGCACTATGAGTGGGGCTGGCTACACCTTC CASTMSGAGYTF
TRBD2 14 TRBJ2-5 few TRBV29-1 TGCAGCGTTGAAGCCGTAGCGGGAGCAAAAGAACAGTACTTC CSVEAVAGAKEQYF
TRBD2 16 TRBJ2-5 NA TRBV20-1 TGCAGTGCTAGAGTGAGGCCTAGCGGGTTTCAAGAGACCCAGTACTTC CSARVRPSGFQETQYF
NA 14 TRBJ1-4 NA TRBV29-1 TGCAGCGTTGAAGGACAGACGGGGGCTGAAAAACTGTTTTTT CSVEGQTGAEKLFF
TRBD1 15 TRBJ1-2 few TRBV12-3/TRBV12-4 TGTGCCAGCACCGCGTCGGGACAGGGAGGCTATGGCTACACCTTC CASTASGQGGYGYTF
NA 14 TRBJ1-4 NA TRBV12-3/TRBV12-4 TGTGCCAGCAGCCCAGGGTATGATAATGAAAAACTGTTTTTT CASSPGYDNEKLFF
TRBD2 14 TRBJ2-1 NA TRBV12-3/TRBV12-4 TGTGCCAGCACTCCGGGACTAGCATTGATTGAGCAGTTCTTC CASTPGLALIEQFF
NA 14 TRBJ1-2 NA TRBV27 TGTGCCAGCAGATTGTCGACAGCTTACTATGGCTACACCTTC CASRLSTAYYGYTF
TRBD1 14 TRBJ2-3 NA TRBV6-5 TGTGCCAGCAGGGGGGGACAGGGAAAAGATACGCAGTATTTT CASRGGQGKDTQYF
NA 15 TRBJ1-5 once TRBV28 TGTGCCAGCAGTTTATCCGGGAGATTCAATCAGCCCCAGCATTTT CASSLSGRFNQPQHF
NA 13 TRBJ2-3 NA TRBV15 TGTGCCACCAAGGCCATAGCCACAGATACGCAGTATTTT CATKAIATDTQYF
NA 15 TRBJ2-1 NA TRBV5-1 TGCGCCAGCAGCTTGGGAGGGGGAAGGCAAAATGAGCAGTTCTTC CASSLGGGRQNEQFF
TRBD2 15 TRBJ2-5 NA TRBV7-9 TGTGCCAGCAGCTTCGTTTCCAGCGGGGAAGAGACCCAGTACTTC CASSFVSSGEETQYF
NA 13 TRBJ2-5 NA TRBV29-1 TGCAGCGTTGGAAGTAATGAAGGGGAGACCCAGTACTTC CSVGSNEGETQYF
NA 15 TRBJ2-5 NA TRBV7-2 TGTGCCAGCAGCTTAGGGATAAGGGTGAGGGAGACCCAGTACTTC CASSLGIRVRETQYF
NA 14 TRBJ1-1 NA TRBV15 TGTGCCACCAGCAGAGACAGGGGGAACACTGAAGCTTTCTTT CATSRDRGNTEAFF
TRBD2 12 TRBJ2-1 NA TRBV20-1 TGCGGGATAGCGGGATCCTACAATGAGCAGTTCTTC CGIAGSYNEQFF
NA 11 TRBJ2-7 NA TRBV20-1 TGCAGTGCTAGAGGAACACTCGTCCAGTACTTC CSARGTLVQYF
TRBD1 19 TRBJ2-7 NA TRBV4-2 TGTGCCAGCAGCCAAGGGGGGACAGGGGTGATTACGATGGCTTACGAGCAGTACTTC CASSQGGTGVITMAYEQYF
TRBD1 14 TRBJ2-3 NA TRBV19 TGTGCCAGTAGTATGGGACAGGTCACAGATACGCAGTATTTT CASSMGQVTDTQYF
NA 16 TRBJ1-6 once TRBV10-1 TGCGCCAGCAGTGCCCTTCCTGGCCTGGCCGGGTCACCCCTCCACTTT CASSALPGLAGSPLHF
NA 13 TRBJ1-1 NA TRBV9 TGTGCCAGCAGCGTAGAGGCAGAGTCTGAAGCTTTCTTT CASSVEAESEAFF
NA 14 TRBJ2-4 NA TRBV5-1 TGCGCCAGCAGCTTGAACCAGGGTGGTAACATTCAGTACTTC CASSLNQGGNIQYF
NA 13 TRBJ1-5 few TRBV5-6 TGTGCCAGCAGCTCTTCTGGCGGACAGCCCCAGCATTTT CASSSSGGQPQHF
NA 16 TRBJ1-1 NA TRBV20-1 TGCAGTGCTAGAGATGGGCGGGGCACCATGAACACTGAAGCTTTCTTT CSARDGRGTMNTEAFF
TRBD2 15 TRBJ2-3 NA TRBV7-2 TGTGCCAGCAGCTTTTTAGCGGGGTCCACAGATACGCAGTATTTT CASSFLAGSTDTQYF
NA 14 TRBJ2-1 few TRBV12-3/TRBV12-4 TGTGCCAGCAGTTTACGGGCAGATAACAATGAGCAGTTCTTC CASSLRADNNEQFF
TRBD2 15 TRBJ2-3 NA TRBV20-1 TGCAGTGCTAGAGAGACTAGCGGCTACACAGATACGCAGTATTTT CSARETSGYTDTQYF
NA 16 TRBJ1-2 NA TRBV7-9 TGTGCCAGCAGCCGACCCATACAGGGACTCGCAAGTGGCTACACCTTC CASSRPIQGLASGYTF
NA 14 TRBJ2-7 NA TRBV7-8 TGTGCCAGCAGCCTCGGTGTGAACTTGTACGAGCAGTACTTC CASSLGVNLYEQYF